This T cell receptor (beta chain) was recorded in a study of T cells in Graves' hyperthyroidism and ophthalmopathy. This clonotype has ten or more counts. The TCR beta CDR3 regions underwent amplification using RNA transcripts as the source. HTBI primers were the set used in a first-round RT-PCR of the TCR CDR3. TCRdb recomputed calls from the multiplex PCR reads with MiXCR, one row per CDR3 protein. The sample has 380,000 or so distinct CDR3 sequences, 19% seen once; the top ten hold 3.5% to 4%. Germline values: CDR1 MDHEN, CDR2 SYDVKM. V was cut by 3 bases and J by 10 bases, with 21 bases left in between. The CDR3 runs to 15 residues. Newly diagnosed patients aged 18 to 65 had hyperthyroidism of under 2 months' duration.

Sequences were obtained from blood. This chain uses TRBV28 with TRBJ1-2, with D possibly matching TRBD1 (5 bases). This clonotype originated in a woman younger than 30 with Graves' hyperthyroidism. For the CDR3, the DNA is TGTGCCAGCAGTTTGGTCAGGAGGGGCCCCCGGAACTACACCTTC. Translating gives CASSLVRRGPRNYTF.